The next 27 T cell receptor beta chains were all read from a single sample in a study of shared clonotypes between healthy human individuals. TCRdb's copy holds only in-frame clones and misses some; the assay was immunoSEQ multiplex PCR. The table has more than 2 million clones, roughly 95% seen once; the top ten hold approximately 0.13%. The sequenced sample consisted of naive CD4+ T cells sorted from blood. Described subset: CD45RA+ positively selected. The receptors originated from a man aged 18 to 29 in good health.

This clone was counted a single time. The gene calls are TRBV14 and TRBJ2-5; 7 nucleotides line up with TRBD2. Germline trimming cut 3 bases from V and 7 bases from J; bases unmatched to any gene: 11. CDR3 length: 15 amino acids. CDR1 and CDR2 (germline): SGHDN, FVKESK. CDR3 sequence: CASSHGAGAFGTQYF. CDR3 coding DNA: TGTGCCAGCAGCCATGGGGCGGGAGCTTTCGGGACCCAGTACTTC.

Turning to this clone: Sequence at one end of the junction differs from germline and may be a read error. The V call is TRBV15, the J call TRBJ2-2; TRBD1 matches 8 bases. CDR1 is LNHNV and CDR2 is YYDKDF in the germline V gene (reference sequence). This CDR3 has 16 amino acids. CDR3 DNA: TGTGCCACCAGCAGAGCGGGGACAGGCGTCACCGGGGAGTTGTTTTTT. Its protein is CATSRAGTGVTGELFF.

The gene calls are TRBV29-1 and TRBJ2-1, with D possibly matching TRBD2 (6 bases). The CDR3 sequence is 13 residues long. CDR1 is SQVTM, CDR2 ANQGSEA, per germline. The V end was cut by 5 bases, the J end by 5 bases, with 13 bases between. The CDR3 DNA sequence: TGCAGCGTTCGGAACGGGGGTGACAATGAGCAGTTCTTC. It translates to CSVRNGGDNEQFF.

The rearrangement joins TRBV5-6 to TRBJ2-1; the D gene is possibly TRBD2 (5 bases). The V gene's germline CDR1 is SGHDT and CDR2 YYEEEE. V was trimmed by 0 bases and J by 4 bases, leaving 8 bases between them. This CDR3 spans 14 amino acids. CDR3 sequence (DNA): TGTGCCAGCAGCTTGGACCTAGCTTACAATGAGCAGTTCTTC. As protein: CASSLDLAYNEQFF.

The chain links TRBV7-2 to TRBJ2-7, with 10 bases identical to TRBD1. Germline CDR1 SGHTA, CDR2 FQGNSA. This CDR3 contains 14 residues. V was pared by 4 bases and J by 2 bases, with 2 bases of the junction left unmatched. The CDR3: CASSWGTGAYEQYF. CDR3 DNA sequence: TGTGCCAGCAGCTGGGGGACAGGGGCCTACGAGCAGTACTTC.

The rearrangement links TRBV27 to TRBJ2-7, with D unclear. Germline assignment: CDR1 MNHEY and CDR2 SMNVEV (reference sequence). Trimming took 3 bases from V and 2 from J, leaving 8 bases between them. The CDR3 has 13 amino acids. DNA of the CDR3: TGTGCCAGCAGTTTGGCAGTAACCTACGAGCAGTACTTC. It translates to CASSLAVTYEQYF.

The rearrangement joins TRBV5-1 to TRBJ1-6; 8 bases are shared with TRBD1. The CDR3 covers 15 residues. The V gene end was trimmed by 3 bases and the J gene end by 9 bases; junction bases not matched to a gene: 8. Per germline, CDR1 SGHRS and CDR2 YFSETQ. In DNA form, the CDR3 reads TGCGCCAGCAGCTCTTTAGGACAGGGAAGTTCACCCCTCCACTTT. Its protein product is CASSSLGQGSSPLHF.

The CDR3 DNA reads as TGTGCCAGCAGCGGGTCGGCAGGGCTAGGGAGCACTGAAGCTTTCTTT. Translating it yields CASSGSAGLGSTEAFF. This chain uses TRBV9 with TRBJ1-1; possibly TRBD1 for D (5 bases). CDR1 SGDLS and CDR2 YYNGEE come from the germline V gene. The CDR3 has 16 residues. Trimming left V 3 bases short and J 4 bases short, with 19 bases between.

Worth noting for this clone: Distinct nucleotide sequences in the sample also encode this CDR3. The chain has TRBV10-3 and TRBJ1-5; no firm D call. The germline V and J ends were trimmed by 3 bases and 1 base, with 7 bases remaining between them. CDR3 length: 14 amino acids. The germline V gene encodes CDR1 ENHRY and CDR2 SYGVKD. CDR3 loop: CAISEGLSNQPQHF. In nucleotides, the CDR3 is TGTGCCATCAGTGAAGGTTTAAGCAATCAGCCCCAGCATTTT.

This chain links TRBV5-6 with TRBJ1-1; D uncertain. This CDR3 has 11 residues. Trimming cost V 0 bases and J 11 bases, with 8 bases left between them. Per germline, CDR1 SGHDT and CDR2 YYEEEE. The CDR3 is CASSLGPSAFF. The CDR3 DNA sequence: TGTGCCAGCAGCTTGGGCCCCTCCGCTTTCTTT.

The chain combines TRBV4-1 with TRBJ1-6; tentatively, D is TRBD1 (6 bases). The V and J ends lost 3 bases and 0 bases respectively, with 18 bases between them. CDR1 is MGHRA and CDR2 is YSYEKL in the germline V gene. This CDR3 has 19 amino acids. CDR3 sequence: CASSQIRDKVYSYNSPLHF. The CDR3 bases are TGCGCCAGCAGCCAGATCCGGGACAAAGTCTACTCCTATAATTCACCCCTCCACTTT.

This clone was observed a handful of times. The chain couples TRBV18 to TRBJ1-1, with 9 bases aligning to TRBD1. CDR1 is KGHSH and CDR2 is LQKENI in the germline V gene. The CDR3 totals 15 residues. The V gene end was trimmed by 2 bases and the J gene end by 1 base; junction bases not matched to a gene: 2. CDR3 region: CASSPGTGKNTEAFF. The CDR3 coding sequence is TGTGCCAGCTCACCAGGGACAGGGAAGAACACTGAAGCTTTCTTT.

This clone appeared a single time. The rearrangement uses TRBV28 and TRBJ1-1; D remains ambiguous. V lost 7 bases, J lost 5 bases, and 14 bases lay in between. The germline CDR1 and CDR2 sequences are MDHEN and SYDVKM. There are 13 residues in the CDR3. The CDR3 region has the DNA TGTGCCAGCACCTTCTGGACTGAGACTGAAGCTTTCTTT. It specifies CASTFWTETEAFF.

The CDR3 is CASSLGTASNQPQHF. The CDR3, as DNA: TGCGCCAGCAGCTTGGGGACAGCGAGCAATCAGCCCCAGCATTTT. The chain carries TRBV5-1 and TRBJ1-5; tentatively, D is TRBD1 (6 bases). Germline V gives CDR1 SGHRS, CDR2 YFSETQ. Trimming removed 0 bases from V and 1 base from J, with 8 bases in between. The CDR3 sequence is 15 residues long.

This clone was seen once. The chain has TRBV30 and TRBJ1-2; D is unresolved. V shed 4 bases and J shed 4 bases, with 10 bases lying between them. The CDR3 loop spans 12 amino acids. In germline, CDR1 is GTSNPN, CDR2 SVGIG (reference sequence). CDR3 protein: CAWTGSGYGYTF. CDR3 bases: TGTGCCTGGACTGGGTCAGGCTATGGCTACACCTTC.

This chain connects TRBV4-3 to TRBJ2-2, with TRBD2 matching 7 bases. Looked up from germline, CDR1 is LGHNA and CDR2 is YSLEER. The V segment lost 6 bases and the J segment 0 bases; nucleotides outside the gene matches: 4. The length of the CDR3 is 15 residues. This CDR3 reads CASSRDYANTGELFF. The CDR3 DNA follows: TGCGCCAGCAGTAGGGACTATGCGAACACCGGGGAGCTGTTTTTT.

This sequence joins TRBV6-5 and TRBJ2-2; D unclear. This CDR3 is built from 14 residues. The germline V gene has CDR1 MNHEY and CDR2 SVGAGI. Between the trimmed V and J ends, which lost 10 bases and 0 bases, there was a span of 12 bases. CDR3 protein: CATRTTANTGELFF. The CDR3 DNA sequence: TGTGCCACCAGGACGACCGCGAACACCGGGGAGCTGTTTTTT.

The chain is built from TRBV2 and TRBJ2-7, with TRBD1 identical over 11 bases. Losses at the gene ends were 7 bases for V and 2 bases for J; bases not matched to a gene: 13. The germline V gene encodes CDR1 SNHLY and CDR2 FYNNEI. The CDR3 extends over 17 amino acids. The CDR3 DNA reads as TGTGCCAGCATGGGCTTTCAGGGGGACAGGGGGACCTACGAGCAGTACTTC. Translating it yields CASMGFQGDRGTYEQYF.

V and J are TRBV5-4 and TRBJ2-3, with 8 bases fitting TRBD2. This CDR3 has 15 residues. The V gene's germline CDR1 is SGHNT and CDR2 YYREEE (reference sequence). Trimming removed 4 bases from V and 1 base from J; junction bases left unmatched: 5. CDR3 nucleotides: TGTGCCAGCAGCACGGGGGGGCCGGGCACAGATACGCAGTATTTT. Its protein is CASSTGGPGTDTQYF.

J is TRBJ2-3 and V is TRBV5-4; 9 bases line up with TRBD2. The germline CDR1 and CDR2 sequences are SGHNT and YYREEE (reference sequence). The CDR3 consists of 15 residues. After removal of 3 bases from V and 5 bases from J, the junction contained 7 bases not matched to a gene. The CDR3 DNA reads TGTGCCAGCAGCTACCCGGGACTAGCTTTAGATACGCAGTATTTT. Its translation: CASSYPGLALDTQYF.

The chain joins TRBV2 to TRBJ2-3; 8 positions match TRBD2. Unmatched junction bases numbered 3, after V lost 5 bases and J lost 2 bases. Germline V gene lookup returns CDR1 SNHLY and CDR2 FYNNEI. This CDR3 region has 14 residues. The CDR3 DNA follows: TGTGCCAGCAGTTTAGCGGGGTCCACAGATACGCAGTATTTT. Translating gives CASSLAGSTDTQYF.

V usage is TRBV9 and J usage is TRBJ1-2, with a possible D match to TRBD1 (5 bases). This CDR3 contains 13 residues. V was shortened by 5 bases and J by 2 bases, with 10 bases between the two germline ends. Germline V CDR1 and CDR2: SGDLS, YYNGEE. CDR3 DNA sequence: TGTGCCAGCAGACGGCCAGGGAACTATGGCTACACCTTC. This gives the protein CASRRPGNYGYTF. Filled out from reference TRBV9 and TRBJ1-2, the complete variable domain reads DSGVTQTPKHLITATGQRVTLRCSPRSGDLSVYWYQQSLDQGLQFLIQYYNGEERAKGNILERFSAQQFPDLHSELNLSSLELGDSALYFCASRRPGNYGYTFGSGTRLTVV.

The rearrangement links TRBV5-6 to TRBJ2-1; weak D call: TRBD2 (5 bases). This CDR3 spans 13 amino acids. Germline V gives CDR1 SGHDT, CDR2 YYEEEE. V gave up 4 bases and J gave up 9 bases, with 14 bases separating them. CDR3 coding DNA: TGTGCCAGCAGCCCAACTAGTCCTGCTGAGCAGTTCTTC. Translated: CASSPTSPAEQFF. Looking up the rest from reference TRBV5-6 and TRBJ2-1 gives the full variable domain: DAGVTQSPTHLIKTRGQQVTLRCSPKSGHDTVSWYQQALGQGPQFIFQYYEEEERQRGNFPDRFSGHQFPNYSSELNVNALLLGDSALYLCASSPTSPAEQFFGPGTRLTVL.

The chain has TRBV7-2 and TRBJ2-1, with D tentatively TRBD2 (6 bases). Germline values: CDR1 SGHTA, CDR2 FQGNSA. V dropped 6 bases and J dropped 10 bases, with 16 bases sitting between them. The CDR3 contains 13 residues. CDR3 residues: CASSPLLAIEQFF. In DNA form, the CDR3 reads TGTGCCAGCAGTCCCTTGCTAGCGATAGAGCAGTTCTTC. Supplemented by reference TRBV7-2 and TRBJ2-1, the full variable domain reads GAGVSQSPSNKVTEKGKDVELRCDPISGHTALYWYRQSLGQGLEFLIYFQGNSAPDKSGLPSDRFSAERTGGSVSTLTIQRTQQEDSAVYLCASSPLLAIEQFFGPGTRLTVL.

This chain's CDR3 is CASSLRGAISGNTIYF. The CDR3 nucleotides read TGTGCCAGCAGCTTAAGAGGGGCAATCTCTGGAAACACCATATATTTT. V usage is TRBV11-2 and J usage is TRBJ1-3, with a weak D call TRBD1 (5 bases). With 2 bases removed from V and 0 bases from J, the gap between germline ends came to 11 bases. In germline, CDR1 is SGHAT, CDR2 FQNNGV. The CDR3 sequence is 16 residues long. The full variable domain, rest sourced from reference TRBV11-2 and TRBJ1-3, is EAGVAQSPRYKIIEKRQSVAFWCNPISGHATLYWYQQILGQGPKLLIQFQNNGVVDDSQLPKDRFSAERLKGVDSTLKIQPAKLEDSAVYLCASSLRGAISGNTIYFGEGSWLTVV.

This sequence joins TRBV5-1 and TRBJ1-2; D might be TRBD1 (5 bases). Deletions cut 3 bases from V and 2 bases from J, with 14 bases between. Per the germline V gene, CDR1 is SGHRS and CDR2 is YFSETQ. The CDR3 is 15 amino acids. The CDR3 DNA follows: TGCGCCAGCAGCTCAACGGCAGGGAGCAACTATGGCTACACCTTC. It encodes CASSSTAGSNYGYTF.

CDR3 region: CASSQGQGALPNEKLFF. The CDR3 DNA is TGTGCCAGCAGCCAAGGACAGGGGGCGCTACCTAATGAAAAACTGTTTTTT. The chain is built from TRBV4-2 and TRBJ1-4; 10 nucleotides agree with TRBD1. The CDR3 runs to 17 residues. Losses at the gene ends were 1 base for V and 3 bases for J; bases not matched to a gene: 5. Germline lookup yields CDR1 LGHNA and CDR2 YNFKEQ.